The clone carrying this T cell receptor (beta chain) showed up many times. As yet, its antigen is unknown. Germline values: CDR1 SGHRS, CDR2 YFSETQ. V lost 4 bases, J lost 4 bases, and 9 bases stayed unmatched. The CDR3 length is 15 residues. 5'-RACE, quantitative and with molecular barcodes, yielded the TCR beta libraries. TCRdb ran MiXCR on the 5' RACE reads and lists one entry per CDR3 protein. The sample shows roughly 150,000 distinct CDR3 sequences, 6% to 8.5% of them seen only once. The source of the sample is a study of CD8 T cells in ankylosing spondylitis. Study results and caveats: It was reported that disease-linked clones were significantly enriched in matched ankylosing spondylitis synovial fluid. Certain motif variants had earlier appeared in reactive arthritis synovial fluid and blood. CD8+ cells made up the disease-linked clones, which were relatively rare in peripheral blood.

Sequences were obtained from blood, either unsorted or a sorted T cell fraction (not recorded which). The rearrangement joins TRBV5-1 to TRBJ2-3; 7 nucleotides agree with TRBD1. This TCR was sampled from a female donor with ankylosing spondylitis or in good health (not recorded which). The CDR3: CASSDTGVSADTQYF. For the CDR3, the DNA is TGCGCCAGCAGCGATACAGGGGTCTCGGCAGATACGCAGTATTTT.